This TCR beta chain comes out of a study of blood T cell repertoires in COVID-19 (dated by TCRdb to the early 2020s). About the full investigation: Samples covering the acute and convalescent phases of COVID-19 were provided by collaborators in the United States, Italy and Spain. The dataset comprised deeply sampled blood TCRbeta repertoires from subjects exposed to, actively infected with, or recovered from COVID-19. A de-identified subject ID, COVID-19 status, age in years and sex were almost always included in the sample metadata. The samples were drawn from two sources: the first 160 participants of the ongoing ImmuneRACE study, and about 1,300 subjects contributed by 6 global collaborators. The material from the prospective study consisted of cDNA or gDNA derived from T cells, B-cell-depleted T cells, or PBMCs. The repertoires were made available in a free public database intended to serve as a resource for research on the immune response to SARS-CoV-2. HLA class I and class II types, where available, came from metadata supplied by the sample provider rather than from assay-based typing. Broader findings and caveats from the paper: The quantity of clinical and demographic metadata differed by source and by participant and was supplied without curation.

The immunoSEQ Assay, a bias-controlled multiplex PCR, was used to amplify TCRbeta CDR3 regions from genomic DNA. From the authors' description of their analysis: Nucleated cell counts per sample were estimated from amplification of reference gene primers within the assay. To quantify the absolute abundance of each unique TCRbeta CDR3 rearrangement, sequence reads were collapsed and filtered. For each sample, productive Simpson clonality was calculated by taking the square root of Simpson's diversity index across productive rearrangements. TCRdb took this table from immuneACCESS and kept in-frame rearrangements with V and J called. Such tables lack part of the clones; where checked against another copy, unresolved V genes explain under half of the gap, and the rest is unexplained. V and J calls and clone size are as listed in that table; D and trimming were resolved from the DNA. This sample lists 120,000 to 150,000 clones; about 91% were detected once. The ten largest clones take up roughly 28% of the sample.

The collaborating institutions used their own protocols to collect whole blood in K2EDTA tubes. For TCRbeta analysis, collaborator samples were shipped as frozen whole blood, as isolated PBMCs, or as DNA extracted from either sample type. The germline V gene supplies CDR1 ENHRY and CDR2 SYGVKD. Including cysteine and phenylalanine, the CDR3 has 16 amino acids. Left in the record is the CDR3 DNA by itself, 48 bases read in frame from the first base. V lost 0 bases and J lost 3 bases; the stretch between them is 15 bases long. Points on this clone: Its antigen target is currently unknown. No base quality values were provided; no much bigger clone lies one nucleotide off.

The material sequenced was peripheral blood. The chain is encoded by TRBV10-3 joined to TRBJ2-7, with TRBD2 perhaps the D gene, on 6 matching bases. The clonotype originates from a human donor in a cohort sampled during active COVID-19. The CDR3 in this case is CAISESRGGAFYEQYF. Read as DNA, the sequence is TGTGCCATCAGTGAGTCGCGGGGCGGGGCCTTCTACGAGCAGTACTTC.